Presented here are 2 T cell receptor beta chains from one specimen sequenced in a study of OX40 agonist ivuxolimab in advanced cancers. The repertoire was sequenced with immunoSEQ multiplex PCR; TCRdb's copy has only in-frame clones and lacks some. The profile shows about 58,000 clones, 91% of them singletons. Sequencing was performed on CD4+ or CD8+ T cells sorted from blood, taken in a trial of the OX40 agonist ivuxolimab. The receptor set was obtained from an adult with an advanced solid tumor such as melanoma, head and neck, liver or kidney cancer.

The chain carries TRBV28 and TRBJ2-1; possible D gene TRBD2, 5 bases. This CDR3 spans 15 amino acids. The germline V gene encodes CDR1 MDHEN and CDR2 SYDVKM. Deletions cut 3 bases from V and 2 bases from J, with 11 bases between. This CDR3 reads CASSLDGETYNEQFF. The DNA for the CDR3 is TGTGCCAGCAGTTTGGACGGGGAAACCTACAATGAGCAGTTCTTC. The whole variable domain, remainder taken from reference TRBV28 and TRBJ2-1, is DVKVTQSSRYLVKRTGEKVFLECVQDMDHENMFWYRQDPGLGLRLIYFSYDVKMKEKGDIPEGYSVSREKKERFSLILESASTNQTSMYLCASSLDGETYNEQFFGPGTRLTVL.

The genes are TRBV6-5 and TRBJ2-7; no definite D call. Per germline, CDR1 MNHEY and CDR2 SVGAGI. The CDR3 consists of 13 residues. Trimming cost V 3 bases and J 1 base, with 7 bases left between them. The CDR3 reads CASSYSLSYEQYF. CDR3 DNA: TGTGCCAGCAGTTATAGTCTGTCCTACGAGCAGTACTTC.